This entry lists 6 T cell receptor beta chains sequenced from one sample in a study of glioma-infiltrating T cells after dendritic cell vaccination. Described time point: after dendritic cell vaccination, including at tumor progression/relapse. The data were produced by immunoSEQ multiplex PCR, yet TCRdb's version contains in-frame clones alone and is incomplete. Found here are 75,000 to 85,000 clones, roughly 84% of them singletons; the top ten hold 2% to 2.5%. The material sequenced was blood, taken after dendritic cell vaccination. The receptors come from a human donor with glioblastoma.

CDR3: CASSLNFDSSGNTIYF. The CDR3 DNA is TGCGCCAGCAGCTTGAATTTTGACAGCTCTGGAAACACCATATATTTT. The rearrangement links TRBV5-1 to TRBJ1-3, with TRBD1 as a possible D gene (5 bases). The CDR3 consists of 16 residues. Germline V CDR1 and CDR2: SGHRS, YFSETQ. With 1 base removed from V and 0 bases from J, the gap between germline ends came to 11 bases.

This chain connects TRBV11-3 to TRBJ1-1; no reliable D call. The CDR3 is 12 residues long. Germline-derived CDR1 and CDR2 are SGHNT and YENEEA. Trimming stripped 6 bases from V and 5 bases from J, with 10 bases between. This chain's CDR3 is CASRGRGTEAFF. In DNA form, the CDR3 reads TGTGCCAGCAGGGGCCGAGGGACTGAAGCTTTCTTT.

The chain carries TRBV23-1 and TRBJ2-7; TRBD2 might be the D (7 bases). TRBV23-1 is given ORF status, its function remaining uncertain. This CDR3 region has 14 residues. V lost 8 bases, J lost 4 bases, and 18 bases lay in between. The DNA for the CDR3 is TGCGCCAGCGGGGGGGACATTTGGACTTACGAGCAGTACTTC. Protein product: CASGGDIWTYEQYF.

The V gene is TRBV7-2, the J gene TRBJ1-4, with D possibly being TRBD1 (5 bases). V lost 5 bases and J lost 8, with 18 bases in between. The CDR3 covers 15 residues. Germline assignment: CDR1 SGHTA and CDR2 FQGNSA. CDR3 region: CASSLQWRAGEKLFF. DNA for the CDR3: TGTGCCAGCAGCCTACAGTGGAGGGCAGGGGAAAAACTGTTTTTT. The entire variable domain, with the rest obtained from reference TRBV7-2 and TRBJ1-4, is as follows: GAGVSQSPSNKVTEKGKDVELRCDPISGHTALYWYRQSLGQGLEFLIYFQGNSAPDKSGLPSDRFSAERTGGSVSTLTIQRTQQEDSAVYLCASSLQWRAGEKLFFGSGTQLSVL.

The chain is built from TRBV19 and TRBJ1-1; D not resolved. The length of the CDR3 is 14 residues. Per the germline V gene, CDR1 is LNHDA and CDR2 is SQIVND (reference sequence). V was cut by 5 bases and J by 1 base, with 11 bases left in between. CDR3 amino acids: CASSSQIRNTEAFF. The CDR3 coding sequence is TGTGCCAGTAGTTCACAAATTCGGAACACTGAAGCTTTCTTT. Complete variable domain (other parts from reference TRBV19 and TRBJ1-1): DGGITQSPKYLFRKEGQNVTLSCEQNLNHDAMYWYRQDPGQGLRLIYYSQIVNDFQKGDIAEGYSVSREKKESFPLTVTSAQKNPTAFYLCASSSQIRNTEAFFGQGTRLTVV.

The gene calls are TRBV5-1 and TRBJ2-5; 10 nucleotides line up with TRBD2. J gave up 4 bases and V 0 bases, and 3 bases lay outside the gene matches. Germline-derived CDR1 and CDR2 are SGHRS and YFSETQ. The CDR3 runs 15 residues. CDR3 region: CASSLAWTSGETQYF. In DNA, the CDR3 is TGCGCCAGCAGCTTGGCTTGGACTAGCGGAGAGACCCAGTACTTC. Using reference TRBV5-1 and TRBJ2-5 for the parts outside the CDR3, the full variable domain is KAGVTQTPRYLIKTRGQQVTLSCSPISGHRSVSWYQQTPGQGLQFLFEYFSETQRNKGNFPGRFSGRQFSNSRSEMNVSTLELGDSALYLCASSLAWTSGETQYFGPGTRLLVL.